These T cell receptor beta chains were read from a single sample in a study of T cell repertoires in aging, cancer and after chemotherapy. TCRdb ran MiXCR on the multiplex PCR reads and lists one entry per CDR3 protein. The top ten hold roughly 10% of the sample, which has about 9,800 distinct CDR3 sequences, around 40% seen once. Sequencing used blood. These receptors were collected from a human donor in good health. Each CDR3 is given with its conserved first and last residue. A D gene is named only where the DNA matches it firmly. Expanded clones are given a class, and other clones once, few, many or no size at all.

v_call	d_call	j_call	clone_size	cdr3_aa	cdr3_nt
TRBV19	NA	TRBJ1-1	few	CASSMLGGGDTEAFF	TGTGCCAGTAGTATGCTGGGGGGGGGTGACACTGAAGCTTTCTTT
TRBV5-4	NA	TRBJ1-2	NA	CASRAQGRDLYGYTF	TGTGCCAGCAGGGCGCAGGGACGGGACCTCTATGGCTACACCTTC
TRBV27	TRBD1	TRBJ1-1	few	CASSRTGGTGAFF	TGTGCCAGCAGCCGGACAGGGGGAACGGGAGCTTTCTTT
TRBV29-1	NA	TRBJ1-4	medium-sized	CSAAPGGKEKLFF	TGCAGCGCCGCCCCGGGTGGGAAAGAAAAACTGTTTTTT
TRBV12-3/TRBV12-4	NA	TRBJ2-7	NA	CASSQADNEQYF	TGTGCCAGCAGTCAGGCAGACAATGAGCAGTACTTC
TRBV15	TRBD1	TRBJ1-5	few	CATSRPGQGVRSNQPQHF	TGTGCCACCAGCAGGCCGGGACAGGGGGTAAGAAGCAATCAGCCCCAGCATTTT
TRBV6-2/TRBV6-3	NA	TRBJ2-7	few	CASSRSGSRRVGQYF	TGTGCCAGCAGTCGGTCCGGGTCCCGACGGGTGGGGCAGTACTTC
TRBV6-6	TRBD1	TRBJ2-5	medium-sized	CASTRGQGTQYF	TGTGCCAGCACCCGAGGACAGGGGACCCAGTACTTC
TRBV6-5	NA	TRBJ2-1	NA	CASRPLSSYNEQFF	TGTGCCAGCAGGCCCCTTAGCTCCTACAATGAGCAGTTCTTC
TRBV5-5	NA	TRBJ2-7	NA	CASSHWRQRHEQYF	TGTGCCAGCAGCCACTGGAGGCAGCGCCACGAGCAGTACTTC
TRBV6-1	TRBD2	TRBJ2-7	NA	CASSPSGRAYEQYF	TGTGCCAGCAGTCCTAGCGGGAGGGCCTACGAGCAGTACTTC
TRBV7-9	TRBD1	TRBJ2-5	NA	CASSARTGGETQYF	TGTGCCAGCAGCGCCCGGACAGGGGGAGAGACCCAGTACTTC
TRBV5-1	NA	TRBJ2-6	NA	CASSFQVTGYFGANVLTF	TGCGCCAGCAGCTTTCAAGTTACAGGGTATTTTGGGGCCAACGTCCTGACTTTC
TRBV4-3	NA	TRBJ2-2	few	CASSRQTNTGELFF	TGCGCCAGCAGCCGACAGACGAACACCGGGGAGCTGTTTTTT
TRBV10-3	NA	TRBJ1-1	few	CATRNGGEAFF	TGTGCCACCAGAAATGGAGGTGAAGCTTTCTTT
TRBV6-2/TRBV6-3	TRBD2	TRBJ2-2	NA	CASSYFSGGGGELFF	TGTGCCAGCAGTTACTTTAGTGGGGGGGGCGGGGAGCTGTTTTTT
TRBV30	NA	TRBJ2-2	few	CAWMETNTGELFF	TGTGCCTGGATGGAAACGAACACCGGGGAGCTGTTTTTT
TRBV19	TRBD1	TRBJ1-5	NA	CASRLDRGTFSQPQHF	TGTGCCAGTAGGCTGGACAGGGGGACATTCAGTCAGCCCCAGCATTTT
TRBV5-6	NA	TRBJ1-5	few	CASSLRGYYYSNQPQHF	TGTGCCAGCAGCTTGCGGGGTTATTATTATAGCAATCAGCCCCAGCATTTT
TRBV29-1	NA	TRBJ1-1	NA	CSVVSTSYTEAFF	TGCAGCGTTGTCAGTACATCCTACACTGAAGCTTTCTTT
TRBV29-1	NA	TRBJ2-7	medium-sized	CSVSLRNSYEQYF	TGCAGCGTCTCCCTTAGGAACAGCTACGAGCAGTACTTC
TRBV19	NA	TRBJ1-2	NA	CASRGGPNGYTF	TGTGCCAGTAGGGGGGGGCCGAACGGCTACACCTTC